The 32 T cell receptor beta chains below come from one sample, sequenced in a study of cytomegalovirus exposure and HLA in healthy donors. The table came from immunoSEQ multiplex PCR; TCRdb's copy has only in-frame clones and leaves some out. The repertoire holds around 120,000 clones, more than 70% seen once, with about 5.3% in the top ten. Sequenced input: PBMCs. The source of these receptors is a man aged 18 to 29 in good health and CMV-seronegative.

The chain joins TRBV30 to TRBJ2-1, with unresolved D. V lost 0 bases, J lost 9 bases, and 6 bases lay in between. The germline CDR1 and CDR2 sequences are GTSNPN and SVGIG (reference sequence). The CDR3 extends over 11 amino acids. CDR3 sequence (DNA): TGTGCCTGGAGTGTATACGGTGAGCAGTTCTTC. It specifies CAWSVYGEQFF.

On this clone itself: Other nucleotide sequences in the sample specify the same CDR3. The chain uses TRBV25-1 and TRBJ2-3; 8 nucleotides match TRBD2. Trimming took 4 bases from V and 1 from J; bases not matched to a gene: 4. Germline loops: CDR1 MGHDK, CDR2 SYGVNS. CDR3 length equals 15 residues. CDR3 loop: CASSGGGRGTDTQYF. The CDR3 DNA is TGTGCCAGCAGTGGCGGGGGGCGCGGCACAGATACGCAGTATTTT.

The sample holds one count of this clone. V usage is TRBV5-4 and J usage is TRBJ2-7, with 13 positions matching TRBD2. The length of the CDR3 is 16 residues. Germline CDR1 is SGHNT and CDR2 is YYREEE (reference sequence). J lost 5 bases, V lost 6 bases, and 11 bases had no gene match. The CDR3 protein is CASMKTSGRSTNEQYF. The CDR3 nucleotides read TGTGCCAGCATGAAGACTAGCGGGAGGAGTACAAACGAGCAGTACTTC. Full variable domain (outside the CDR3, taken from reference TRBV5-4 and TRBJ2-7): ETGVTQSPTHLIKTRGQQVTLRCSSQSGHNTVSWYQQALGQGPQFIFQYYREEENGRGNFPPRFSGLQFPNYSSELNVNALELDDSALYLCASMKTSGRSTNEQYFGPGTRLTVT.

The chain combines TRBV13 with TRBJ1-1; TRBD1 matches 7 bases. CDR3 length: 17 amino acids. V was clipped by 3 bases and J by 1 base; unmatched bases: 11. The germline V gene encodes CDR1 PRHDT and CDR2 FYEKMQ (reference sequence). CDR3 sequence reads: CASSFNFMAGGNTEAFF. DNA for the CDR3: TGTGCCAGCAGCTTCAACTTTATGGCAGGGGGGAACACTGAAGCTTTCTTT.

CDR3 amino acids: CAWRGQGSNYGYTF. In nucleotides, the CDR3 is TGTGCCTGGAGGGGACAGGGGTCCAACTATGGCTACACCTTC. V usage is TRBV30 and J usage is TRBJ1-2; 10 bases are shared with TRBD1. With V trimmed by 3 bases and J by 2 bases, 3 bases remained unmatched. The length of the CDR3 is 14 residues. Germline CDR1 is GTSNPN and CDR2 is SVGIG (reference sequence).

The gene calls are TRBV6-5 and TRBJ1-2; D possibly corresponds to TRBD1 (6 bases). Germline V gene data show CDR1 as MNHEY and CDR2 as SVGAGI. The V and J ends lost 5 bases and 7 bases respectively, with 14 bases between them. CDR3 length: 13 residues. The CDR3 nucleotides are TGTGCCAGCAGTAATACAGGGTTTGGTGGCTACACCTTC. Residues: CASSNTGFGGYTF.

The chain joins TRBV7-9 to TRBJ2-7; maybe TRBD2 (7 bases). The length of the CDR3 is 13 residues. In germline, CDR1 is SEHNR, CDR2 FQNEAQ (reference sequence). Trimming stripped 5 bases from V and 3 bases from J, with 11 bases between. The CDR3 DNA is TGTGCCAGCAGCGGGGGGGCCCTCTACGAGCAGTACTTC. Translating gives CASSGGALYEQYF.

V usage is TRBV27 and J usage is TRBJ1-1, with no clear D. The V end was cut by 3 bases, the J end by 1 base, with 6 bases between. The CDR3 length is 13 residues. Germline V lookup: CDR1 MNHEY, CDR2 SMNVEV (reference sequence). CDR3 loop: CASSFFWNTEAFF. CDR3 DNA: TGTGCCAGCAGTTTTTTCTGGAACACTGAAGCTTTCTTT.

The rearrangement uses TRBV10-2 and TRBJ2-3, with a possible D match to TRBD2 (5 bases). This CDR3 contains 14 residues. Germline CDR1 reads WSHSY; CDR2 reads SAAADI. V lost 6 bases, J lost 2 bases, and 12 bases lay in between. Here the CDR3 DNA reads TGCGCCAGCAGGGGGAGTCCGGCCACAGATACGCAGTATTTT. It yields the protein CASRGSPATDTQYF.

The chain combines TRBV5-1 with TRBJ2-7; perhaps TRBD2 as D (5 bases). V lost 0 bases to trimming and J lost 6 bases, with 10 bases between them. The CDR3 length is 13 residues. Germline assignment: CDR1 SGHRS and CDR2 YFSETQ. The CDR3, as DNA: TGCGCCAGCAGCTTGGGCGGGTCGGTCGAGCAGTACTTC. Its protein is CASSLGGSVEQYF.

The chain joins TRBV9 to TRBJ2-1; D call uncertain. CDR1 is SGDLS and CDR2 is YYNGEE in the germline V gene. V lost 3 bases to trimming and J lost 4 bases, with 8 bases between them. The CDR3 consists of 13 residues. CDR3 bases: TGTGCCAGCAGCGGGGCAACATACAATGAGCAGTTCTTC. The encoded protein is CASSGATYNEQFF.

This clone occurred a few times. This specimen includes other DNA sequences encoding the same CDR3. This rearrangement joins TRBV5-1 to TRBJ1-1; 9 bases align to TRBD1. CDR1 is SGHRS, CDR2 YFSETQ, per germline. The CDR3 totals 13 residues. Trimming took 0 bases from V and 6 from J; bases not matched to a gene: 0. The CDR3 nucleotides read TGCGCCAGCAGCTTGGACAGGGGGCCTGAAGCTTTCTTT. Its protein product is CASSLDRGPEAFF. Supplemented by reference TRBV5-1 and TRBJ1-1, the full variable domain reads KAGVTQTPRYLIKTRGQQVTLSCSPISGHRSVSWYQQTPGQGLQFLFEYFSETQRNKGNFPGRFSGRQFSNSRSEMNVSTLELGDSALYLCASSLDRGPEAFFGQGTRLTVV.

The chain joins TRBV30 to TRBJ1-3; D is possibly TRBD1 (5 bases). Germline lookup yields CDR1 GTSNPN and CDR2 SVGIG (reference sequence). CDR3 length equals 12 residues. V was clipped by 2 bases and J by 9 bases, with 11 bases between them. The CDR3 reads CAWSMGGGTIYF. The CDR3 bases are TGTGCCTGGAGTATGGGGGGTGGCACCATATATTTT.

The chain links TRBV18 to TRBJ2-1; 8 bases line up with TRBD2. The CDR3 spans 20 residues. Per germline, CDR1 KGHSH and CDR2 LQKENI. J lost 6 bases, V lost 3 bases, and 22 bases had no gene match. The CDR3 reads CASSPVAGLLRPLRGNEQFF. The CDR3 DNA reads as TGTGCCAGCTCACCGGTAGCGGGACTGCTAAGACCGCTCAGGGGCAATGAGCAGTTCTTC. The full variable domain, with the rest looked up from reference TRBV18 and TRBJ2-1, is NAGVMQNPRHLVRRRGQEARLRCSPMKGHSHVYWYRQLPEEGLKFMVYLQKENIIDESGMPKERFSAEFPKEGPSILRIQQVVRGDSAAYFCASSPVAGLLRPLRGNEQFFGPGTRLTVL.

Remarks on this clone: Other DNA variants within this sample encode the same CDR3. The chain combines TRBV18 with TRBJ2-5; 8 bases map to TRBD2. Trimming took 3 bases from V and 4 from J; bases not matched to a gene: 1. The germline CDR1 and CDR2 sequences are KGHSH and LQKENI. The CDR3 contains 13 residues. Written as DNA, the CDR3 is TGTGCCAGCTCACCTCTAGCGGGAGAGACCCAGTACTTC. Its protein product is CASSPLAGETQYF.

The chain joins TRBV2 to TRBJ2-5; D unresolved. CDR1 is SNHLY, CDR2 FYNNEI, per germline. Trimming removed 2 bases at V and 0 bases at J, with 13 bases between. The CDR3 loop spans 16 amino acids. CDR3 loop: CASSERGVPYQETQYF. Here the CDR3 DNA reads TGTGCCAGCAGTGAAAGAGGAGTACCGTACCAAGAGACCCAGTACTTC.

This clone was detected only a few times. This rearrangement joins TRBV19 to TRBJ1-1; possible D gene TRBD1, 6 bases. Trimming left V 3 bases short and J 4 bases short, with 18 bases between. This CDR3 comprises 16 residues. In germline, CDR1 is LNHDA, CDR2 SQIVND (reference sequence). The CDR3 region is CASSIPVGAMSTEAFF. The CDR3 DNA reads TGTGCCAGTAGTATCCCAGTGGGGGCTATGAGCACTGAAGCTTTCTTT.

J is TRBJ1-2 and V is TRBV9; D is uncertain. The V end lost 0 bases, the J end lost 6 bases, and 3 bases lay between the germline ends. The CDR3 is 11 residues long. Germline V gene data show CDR1 as SGDLS and CDR2 as YYNGEE. The DNA of the CDR3 is TGTGCCAGCAGCGTAGCTCATGGCTACACCTTC. Translating gives CASSVAHGYTF.

This chain links TRBV6-5 with TRBJ2-5; the match to TRBD2 covers 11 bases. The CDR3 sequence is 16 residues long. J lost 9 bases, V lost 2 bases, and 11 bases had no gene match. Germline loops: CDR1 MNHEY, CDR2 SVGAGI. CDR3 amino acids: CASSYPGGLAGGSQYF. The CDR3 bases are TGTGCCAGCAGTTACCCTGGAGGGCTAGCGGGGGGATCCCAGTACTTC.

The rearrangement uses TRBV15 and TRBJ1-2, with D unclear. In germline, CDR1 is LNHNV, CDR2 YYDKDF (reference sequence). The V end lost 0 bases, the J end lost 4 bases, and 9 bases lay between the germline ends. The CDR3 loop spans 14 amino acids. CDR3 DNA: TGTGCCACCAGCAGAGATCTCGGGAGCTATGGCTACACCTTC. Residues: CATSRDLGSYGYTF.

The chain joins TRBV27 to TRBJ1-5; tentatively, D is TRBD1 (5 bases). This CDR3 region has 16 residues. Trimming stripped 0 bases from V and 2 bases from J, with 11 bases between. Looked up from germline, CDR1 is MNHEY and CDR2 is SMNVEV (reference sequence). CDR3 sequence reads: CASSLSPGLGNQPQHF. DNA of the CDR3: TGTGCCAGCAGTTTATCCCCAGGGCTGGGCAATCAGCCCCAGCATTTT.

The genes are TRBV15 and TRBJ2-1, with a tentative D call TRBD1 (6 bases). V lost 0 bases and J 5 bases, leaving 14 bases between the germline ends. This CDR3 contains 16 residues. The germline gives CDR1 LNHNV, CDR2 YYDKDF (reference sequence). The CDR3 loop reads CATSRDAQGVDNEQFF. As DNA, the CDR3 is TGTGCCACCAGCAGAGATGCACAGGGCGTGGACAATGAGCAGTTCTTC.

The rearrangement links TRBV29-1 to TRBJ1-1, with D maybe TRBD1 (6 bases). Germline CDR1 reads SQVTM; CDR2 reads ANQGSEA. Trimming removed 4 bases at V and 9 bases at J, with 18 bases between. This CDR3 comprises 13 residues. The chain's CDR3 is CSVGAGTPDQAFF. Here the CDR3 DNA reads TGCAGCGTTGGAGCCGGGACACCGGATCAAGCTTTCTTT.

The CDR3 is CASSLEDPGGNTIYF. For the CDR3, the DNA is TGCGCCAGCAGCCTTGAAGACCCCGGGGGAAACACCATATATTTT. The chain couples TRBV4-1 to TRBJ1-3; unclear D gene. The V and J ends lost 4 bases and 4 bases respectively, with 14 bases between them. The CDR3 has 15 residues. Germline loops: CDR1 MGHRA, CDR2 YSYEKL.

The count of this clone is one. This rearrangement joins TRBV27 to TRBJ2-1; D is possibly TRBD2 (6 bases). Deletions cut 2 bases from V and 5 bases from J, with 16 bases between. From germline, CDR1 is MNHEY and CDR2 SMNVEV (reference sequence). The CDR3 has 16 residues. The CDR3 loop reads CASSLEGRGTHNEQFF. CDR3 in DNA: TGTGCCAGCAGTTTAGAGGGCCGGGGGACTCACAATGAGCAGTTCTTC.

The chain couples TRBV5-6 to TRBJ2-2; 7 bases line up with TRBD2. V gave up 1 base and J gave up 6 bases; unmatched junction bases: 3. The CDR3 contains 14 residues. CDR1 is SGHDT, CDR2 YYEEEE, per germline. The CDR3 DNA reads TGTGCCAGCAGCTTGTGGGGGGGATCCGGGGAGCTGTTTTTT. This translates into CASSLWGGSGELFF.

V gene TRBV6-5 combines with J gene TRBJ1-1; D remains unclear. Trimming removed 3 bases from V and 4 bases from J, with 15 bases in between. From germline, CDR1 is MNHEY and CDR2 SVGAGI. The CDR3 spans 15 residues. The CDR3 nucleotides are TGTGCCAGCAGTTATCTGTCGGGTACGCTCACTGAAGCTTTCTTT. It encodes CASSYLSGTLTEAFF.

V usage is TRBV6-4 and J usage is TRBJ2-1, with 8 bases identical to TRBD2. Germline V gene sequence: CDR1 MRHNA, CDR2 SNTAGT. This CDR3 region has 15 residues. V gave up 5 bases and J gave up 6 bases; unmatched junction bases: 9. CDR3 in amino acids: CASSTSSGPSNEQFF. The CDR3 bases are TGTGCCAGCAGTACCTCTAGCGGGCCAAGCAATGAGCAGTTCTTC.

Only one count was recorded for this clone. The chain employs TRBV18 and TRBJ2-2, with 8 bases lining up with TRBD2. The CDR3 covers 17 residues. The germline V gene encodes CDR1 KGHSH and CDR2 LQKENI. The V gene end was trimmed by 6 bases and the J gene end by 4 bases; junction bases not matched to a gene: 13. The CDR3 nucleotides are TGTGCCAGCTCCGAAGTGGCCACTAGCGGCCTCACCGGGGAGCTGTTTTTT. Amino acid sequence: CASSEVATSGLTGELFF. Based on the CDR3 plus reference TRBV18 and TRBJ2-2, the full variable domain is NAGVMQNPRHLVRRRGQEARLRCSPMKGHSHVYWYRQLPEEGLKFMVYLQKENIIDESGMPKERFSAEFPKEGPSILRIQQVVRGDSAAYFCASSEVATSGLTGELFFGEGSRLTVL.

The chain is built from TRBV11-3 and TRBJ2-1, with 12 bases fitting TRBD2. This CDR3 comprises 15 residues. CDR1 SGHNT and CDR2 YENEEA come from the germline V gene. The V gene end was trimmed by 4 bases and the J gene end by 10 bases; junction bases not matched to a gene: 8. CDR3 DNA: TGTGCCAGCAGCTCCGGACTAGCGGGACTTCGGGAGCAGTTCTTC. Amino acid sequence: CASSSGLAGLREQFF.

The chain carries TRBV2 and TRBJ2-3, with D possibly matching TRBD1 (6 bases). V was trimmed by 7 bases and J by 6 bases, leaving 11 bases between them. The CDR3 sequence is 12 residues long. CDR1 is SNHLY, CDR2 FYNNEI, per germline. The DNA of the CDR3 is TGTGCCAGCAACCGGGACATGGATACGCAGTATTTT. This codes for CASNRDMDTQYF.

The sample holds a few counts of this clone. The rearrangement links TRBV7-2 to TRBJ1-3, with 11 nucleotides matching TRBD1. Germline CDR1 is SGHTA and CDR2 is FQGNSA. The trim removed 5 bases at V and 3 bases at J, leaving 3 bases unmatched. This CDR3 comprises 15 residues. This chain's CDR3 is CASSPDRGLGNTIYF. The DNA of the CDR3 is TGTGCCAGCAGCCCGGACAGGGGGCTTGGAAACACCATATATTTT.